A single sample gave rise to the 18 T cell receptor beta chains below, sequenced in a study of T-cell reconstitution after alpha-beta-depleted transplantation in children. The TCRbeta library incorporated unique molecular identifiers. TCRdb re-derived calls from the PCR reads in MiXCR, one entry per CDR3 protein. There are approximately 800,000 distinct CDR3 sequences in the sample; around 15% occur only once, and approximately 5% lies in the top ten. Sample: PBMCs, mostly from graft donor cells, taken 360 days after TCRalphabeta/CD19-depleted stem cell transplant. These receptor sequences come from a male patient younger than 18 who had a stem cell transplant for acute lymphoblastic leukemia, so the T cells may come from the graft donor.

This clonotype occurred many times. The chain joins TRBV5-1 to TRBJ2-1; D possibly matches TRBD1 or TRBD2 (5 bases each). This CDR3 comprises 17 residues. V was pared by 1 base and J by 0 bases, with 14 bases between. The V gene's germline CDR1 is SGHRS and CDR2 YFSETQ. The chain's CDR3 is CASSLTRGTSSYNEQFF. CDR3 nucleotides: TGCGCCAGCAGCTTGACAAGAGGGACGAGCTCCTACAATGAGCAGTTCTTC.

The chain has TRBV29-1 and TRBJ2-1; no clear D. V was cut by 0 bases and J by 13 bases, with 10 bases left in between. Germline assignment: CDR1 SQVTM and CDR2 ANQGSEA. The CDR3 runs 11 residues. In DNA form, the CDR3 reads TGCAGCGTTGAAGAGATGACTTCCCAGTTCTTC. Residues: CSVEEMTSQFF.

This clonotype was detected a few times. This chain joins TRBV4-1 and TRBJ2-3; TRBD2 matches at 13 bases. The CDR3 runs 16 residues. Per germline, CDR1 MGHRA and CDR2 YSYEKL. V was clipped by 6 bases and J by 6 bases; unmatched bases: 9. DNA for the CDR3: TGCGCCAGCAGGCGTACACTAGCGGGAGGGAAGGATACGCAGTATTTT. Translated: CASRRTLAGGKDTQYF.

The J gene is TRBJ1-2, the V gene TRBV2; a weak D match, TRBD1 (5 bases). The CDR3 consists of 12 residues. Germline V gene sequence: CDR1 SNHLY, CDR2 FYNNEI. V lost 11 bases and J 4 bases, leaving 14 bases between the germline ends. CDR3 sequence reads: CAWGGTPYGYTF. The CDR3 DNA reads TGTGCCTGGGGGGGGACGCCCTATGGCTACACCTTC.

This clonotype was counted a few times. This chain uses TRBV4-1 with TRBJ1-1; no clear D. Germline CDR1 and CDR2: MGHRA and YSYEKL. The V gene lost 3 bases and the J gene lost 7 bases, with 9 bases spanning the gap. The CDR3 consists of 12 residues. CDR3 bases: TGCGCCAGCAGCCATGTCAGAGATGAAGCTTTCTTT. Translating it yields CASSHVRDEAFF.

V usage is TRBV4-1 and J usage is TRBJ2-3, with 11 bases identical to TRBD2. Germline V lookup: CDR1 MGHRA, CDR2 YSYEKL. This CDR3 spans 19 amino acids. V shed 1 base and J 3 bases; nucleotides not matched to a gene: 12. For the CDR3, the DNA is TGCGCCAGCAGCCAAGGCCCCTTCAGGACTAGCGGGCAAACAGATACGCAGTATTTT. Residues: CASSQGPFRTSGQTDTQYF.

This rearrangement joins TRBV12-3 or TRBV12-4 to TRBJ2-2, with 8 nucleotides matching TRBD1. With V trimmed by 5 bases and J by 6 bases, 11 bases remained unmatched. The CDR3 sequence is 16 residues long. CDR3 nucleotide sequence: TGTGCCAGCAGTCTGGCCGTGACAGGGGATCCCGGGGAGCTGTTTTTT. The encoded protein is CASSLAVTGDPGELFF.

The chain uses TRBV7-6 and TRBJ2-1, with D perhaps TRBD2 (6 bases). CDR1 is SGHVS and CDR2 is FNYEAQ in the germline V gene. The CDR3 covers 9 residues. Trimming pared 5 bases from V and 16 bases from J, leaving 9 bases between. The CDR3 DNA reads TGTGCCAGCAGCCCCGGGAGATTCTTC. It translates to CASSPGRFF.

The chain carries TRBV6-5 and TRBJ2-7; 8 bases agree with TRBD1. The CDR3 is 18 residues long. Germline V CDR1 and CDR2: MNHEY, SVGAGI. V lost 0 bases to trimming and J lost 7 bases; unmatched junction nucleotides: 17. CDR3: CASSYSYRDRLLLREQYF. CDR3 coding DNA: TGTGCCAGCAGTTACTCGTACCGGGACAGGTTACTCCTACGGGAGCAGTACTTC.

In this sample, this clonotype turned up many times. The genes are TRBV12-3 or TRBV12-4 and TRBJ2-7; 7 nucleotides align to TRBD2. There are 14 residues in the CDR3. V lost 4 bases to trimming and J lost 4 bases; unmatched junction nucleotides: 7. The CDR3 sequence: CASSYTGGSYEQYF. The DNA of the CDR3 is TGTGCCAGCAGTTATACGGGAGGCTCGTACGAGCAGTACTTC.

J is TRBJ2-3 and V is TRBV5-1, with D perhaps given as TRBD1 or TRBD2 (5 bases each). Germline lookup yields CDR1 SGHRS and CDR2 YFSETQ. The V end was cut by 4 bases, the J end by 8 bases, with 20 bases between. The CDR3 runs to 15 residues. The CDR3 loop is CASSPLGPPSGTQYF. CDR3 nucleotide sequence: TGCGCCAGCAGCCCGCTGGGACCTCCCAGCGGTACGCAGTATTTT. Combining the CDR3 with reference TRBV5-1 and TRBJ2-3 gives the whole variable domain KAGVTQTPRYLIKTRGQQVTLSCSPISGHRSVSWYQQTPGQGLQFLFEYFSETQRNKGNFPGRFSGRQFSNSRSEMNVSTLELGDSALYLCASSPLGPPSGTQYFGPGTRLTVL.

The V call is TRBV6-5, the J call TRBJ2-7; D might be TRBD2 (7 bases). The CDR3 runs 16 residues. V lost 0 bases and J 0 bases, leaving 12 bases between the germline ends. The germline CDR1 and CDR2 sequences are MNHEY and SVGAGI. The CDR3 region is CASSYSRRGASYEQYF. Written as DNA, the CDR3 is TGTGCCAGCAGTTACTCGCGCCGGGGGGCCTCCTACGAGCAGTACTTC.

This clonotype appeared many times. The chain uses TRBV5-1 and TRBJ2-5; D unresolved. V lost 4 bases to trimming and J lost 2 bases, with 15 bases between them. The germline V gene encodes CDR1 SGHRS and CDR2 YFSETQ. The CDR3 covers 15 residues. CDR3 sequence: CASSESSATQETQYF. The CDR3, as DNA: TGCGCCAGCAGCGAGAGTTCAGCGACTCAAGAGACCCAGTACTTC.

The CDR3 region has the DNA TGCTGTCTTCAGCGGGCTAGCGGGAGAAGCTCCTACGAGCAGTACTTC. Translation gives CCLQRASGRSSYEQYF. The chain couples TRBV20-1 to TRBJ2-7; 10 bases agree with TRBD2. CDR1 is DFQATT and CDR2 is SNEGSKA in the germline V gene (reference sequence). The CDR3 loop spans 16 amino acids.

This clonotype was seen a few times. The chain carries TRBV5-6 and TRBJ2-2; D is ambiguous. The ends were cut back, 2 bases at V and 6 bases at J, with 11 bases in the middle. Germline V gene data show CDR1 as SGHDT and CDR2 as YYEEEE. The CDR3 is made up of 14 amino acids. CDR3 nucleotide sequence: TGTGCCAGCAGCTTCGGGCTTACTGCCGGGGAGCTGTTTTTT. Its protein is CASSFGLTAGELFF. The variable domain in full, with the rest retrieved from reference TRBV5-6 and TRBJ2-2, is DAGVTQSPTHLIKTRGQQVTLRCSPKSGHDTVSWYQQALGQGPQFIFQYYEEEERQRGNFPDRFSGHQFPNYSSELNVNALLLGDSALYLCASSFGLTAGELFFGEGSRLTVL.

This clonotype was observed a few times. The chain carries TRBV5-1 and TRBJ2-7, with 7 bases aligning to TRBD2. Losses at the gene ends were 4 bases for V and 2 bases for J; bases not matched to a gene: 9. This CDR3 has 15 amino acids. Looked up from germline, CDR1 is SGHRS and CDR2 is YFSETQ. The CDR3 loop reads CASSEDAGTTYEQYF. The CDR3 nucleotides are TGCGCCAGCAGCGAGGATGCCGGGACTACCTACGAGCAGTACTTC. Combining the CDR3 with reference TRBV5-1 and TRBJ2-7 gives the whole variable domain KAGVTQTPRYLIKTRGQQVTLSCSPISGHRSVSWYQQTPGQGLQFLFEYFSETQRNKGNFPGRFSGRQFSNSRSEMNVSTLELGDSALYLCASSEDAGTTYEQYFGPGTRLTVT.

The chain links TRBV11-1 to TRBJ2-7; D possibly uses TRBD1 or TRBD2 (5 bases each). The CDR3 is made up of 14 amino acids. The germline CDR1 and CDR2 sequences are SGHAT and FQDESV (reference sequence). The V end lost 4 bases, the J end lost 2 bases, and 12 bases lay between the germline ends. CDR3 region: CASSYSGPAYEQYF. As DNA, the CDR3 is TGTGCCAGCAGCTACTCGGGACCAGCCTACGAGCAGTACTTC. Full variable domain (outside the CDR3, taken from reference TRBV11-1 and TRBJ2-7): EAEVAQSPRYKITEKSQAVAFWCDPISGHATLYWYRQILGQGPELLVQFQDESVVDDSQLPKDRFSAERLKGVDSTLKIQPAELGDSAMYLCASSYSGPAYEQYFGPGTRLTVT.

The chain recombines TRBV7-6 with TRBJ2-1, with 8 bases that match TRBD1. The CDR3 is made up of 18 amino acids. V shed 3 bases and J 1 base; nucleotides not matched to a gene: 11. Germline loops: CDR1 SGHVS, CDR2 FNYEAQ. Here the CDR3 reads CASSFARGRYSSYNEQFF. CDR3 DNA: TGTGCCAGCAGCTTTGCCAGGGGGCGATACTCTTCCTACAATGAGCAGTTCTTC. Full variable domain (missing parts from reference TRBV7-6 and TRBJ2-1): GAGVSQSPRYKVTKRGQDVALRCDPISGHVSLYWYRQALGQGPEFLTYFNYEAQQDKSGLPNDRFSAERPEGSISTLTIQRTEQRDSAMYRCASSFARGRYSSYNEQFFGPGTRLTVL.